This T cell receptor (beta chain) came from a study of post-analysis software for immune sequencing data. Across the whole study: Some patients lacked subtype; others had relapsing-remitting, secondary progressive or progressive-relapsing disease.

Overall study results and limits: Among multiple sclerosis patients, normalized Chao1 diversity was significantly below that of controls.

This clonotype has more than one count but fewer than ten. Its specificity is unknown. Libraries were made from TCR beta cDNA, and they carried unique molecular identifiers. TCRdb reanalysed the PCR reads using MiXCR and keeps one entry per CDR3 protein. The data contain about 160,000 distinct CDR3 sequences, roughly 35% of them singletons. The sample in question was blood, obtained after autologous hematopoietic stem cell transplantation. The TCR originated in a girl under 18 with multiple sclerosis.

The CDR3 sequence is CASSQYDRDRDYEQYF. Written as DNA, the CDR3 is TGTGCCAGCAGCCAGTACGACCGGGACCGAGACTACGAGCAGTACTTC. The rearrangement links TRBV3-1 to TRBJ2-7; either TRBD1 or TRBD2 may supply D (5 bases each). Germline V gene data show CDR1 as LGHDT and CDR2 as YNNKEL (reference sequence). The CDR3 is 16 amino acids. V was clipped by 3 bases and J by 3 bases, with 18 bases between them.